This note documents a single TCR beta chain sequence. This CDR3 has 16 residues. V was cut by 1 base and J by 6 bases, with 19 bases left in between. CDR1 and CDR2 (germline): MNHNS, SASEGT. The sample originates from a study of blood T cell repertoires in COVID-19. TCRdb keeps only in-frame clones here, not all; method: immunoSEQ multiplex PCR. The sample has 270,000 or so clones, roughly 85% seen once. The chain uses TRBV6-1 and TRBJ2-7; TRBD1 might be the D (6 bases). The receptor was derived from a woman aged 45-60 years who had been exposed to COVID-19. Material: PBMCs or T cells enriched from blood (not recorded which). CDR3 in DNA: TGTGCCAGCAGTGAAGGGGGACAAATCTACTCGATCGAGCAGTACTTC. Amino acid sequence: CASSEGGQIYSIEQYF.